The present T cell receptor (beta chain) was sequenced within a study of PD-L1 blockade in urothelial cancer (dated by TCRdb to the late 2010s). Background on the whole study: Every patient began therapy around 2014 and was given atezolizumab 1,200 mg intravenously every 3 weeks. Twenty-five of 29 patients were males with bladder-origin urothelial cancer, and about 60% of the 29 reported a prior smoking history. Patients had an ECOG performance status of 0 or 1 and had received between 0 and 3 prior chemotherapy regimens. Blood samples were analyzed 3 weeks after the start of treatment (second dose) and 6 weeks after the start of treatment. Blood samples gave a median of about 140,000 T cells and tens of thousands of unique TCRs, with a median clonality of 0.080. An exploratory multi-omic analysis was conducted of the somatic, immune and clinical correlates of response to PD-L1 blockade with atezolizumab in urothelial cancer. Pretreatment tumor samples and matched peripheral blood, collected serially before and after atezolizumab treatment, underwent TCR sequencing. Durable clinical benefit was defined as a progression-free survival longer than 6 months, and TCR features were additionally tested against progression-free survival and overall survival. In the same patients, whole exome sequencing and RNA sequencing of pretreatment tumors were performed in addition to TCR sequencing. Durable clinical benefit was achieved by nine patients and was not achieved by 20 patients. Twenty-nine patients had pretreatment blood TCR-seq, about 24 had at least one posttreatment blood collection, and about 24 had tumor TCR-seq.

General conclusions and limits of the study: Greater expansion of tumor-associated TCR clones in peripheral blood 3 weeks after the start of treatment was observed in patients with durable benefit (n of about 21, p = 0.022). Because of the small sample size (n of about 30) and the many exploratory analyses performed, the results are intended to be regarded as hypothesis-generating. A pretreatment peripheral blood TCR clonality below the median was linked to improved progression-free and overall survival.

What the time point label conveys for this sample: pretreatment peripheral blood. The cohort included some 30 patients with locally advanced or metastatic urothelial carcinoma who were treated at Memorial Sloan Kettering on a trial protocol. Peripheral blood mononuclear cells were collected from each patient pretreatment and during treatment, giving between 1 and 8 total time points per patient. The Qiagen DNeasy Blood extraction kit was used to purify genomic DNA from total PBMCs and tumor samples. PBMCs were collected pretreatment and during treatment, and were isolated and stored as previously described. Synthetic TCR analog templates were spiked into each PCR to estimate absolute template abundance from read counts. TCRbeta CDR3 regions were amplified from genomic DNA with bias-controlled V and J gene primers using the immunoSEQ assay. Rearranged TCRbeta segments were sequenced at approximately 20X coverage. The paper's processing steps were these. Clustering was used to correct sequencing errors, and CDR3s were annotated against IMGT to assign V, D and J genes. Only productive TCRbeta rearrangements were used in downstream analyses, excluding out-of-frame or stop-codon sequences. Clonality was computed as one minus Shannon entropy normalized by the log of the number of unique productive sequences. Clones differing between time points or between blood and tumor were identified using Fisher's exact test with Benjamini-Hochberg correction, with an adjusted p below 0.01 applied as the threshold. This immuneACCESS table, as held by TCRdb, lists in-frame sequences with V and J called but not all clones. Of the missing ones, under half trace to an unresolved V gene in checked studies; the others have no known cause. V, J and clone size are taken as reported in that table, and D and trimming were inferred from the DNA itself. The table for this sample lists about 37,000 clones; under 90% of them were counted only once. Around 16% of the sample is held by the ten biggest clonotypes.

According to the germline V gene, CDR1 reads SGHVS and CDR2 reads FQNEAQ. V loses 5 bases, J loses 7 bases, and the germline ends lie 9 bases apart. The CDR3 goes from the cysteine to the phenylalanine over 12 residues. The sequence is cut down to CDR3 DNA, 36 bases in frame from base 1. This clone was picked up one time. Its antigen is not yet known. The input lacks base qualities; no much larger clone sits a single base away. The TCR comes from a man aged 55 to 70 with urothelial cancer. The rearranged chain carries TRBV7-8 and TRBJ2-1; a confident D gene designation cannot be given. The sample in question was PBMCs, obtained around atezolizumab (anti-PD-L1) treatment. For the CDR3, the sequence is CASSPGLNEQFF. The DNA sequence is as follows: TGTGCCAGCAGCCCTGGCTTGAATGAGCAGTTCTTC.